The 8 T cell receptor beta chains reported below all come from one sample, sequenced in a study of blood T cell repertoires in COVID-19. TCRdb's table, derived via immunoSEQ multiplex PCR, lists solely in-frame clones and lacks some. The table records 6,500 to 7,000 clones, about nine tenths of them present only once. The sample was peripheral blood. The receptors stem from a human donor with active COVID-19. The donor label of this sample is uncertain.

The table lists this clone with a few counts. The chain employs TRBV10-1 and TRBJ2-3; 15 positions match TRBD2. CDR1 and CDR2 from the germline V gene are WNHNN and SYGVQD (reference sequence). This CDR3 is 22 amino acids long. The V and J ends lost 6 bases and 4 bases, in that order; junction bases with no gene match: 23. The CDR3, as DNA: TGCGCCAGCAGCCCTAAACCTCCGGGACTAGCGGGGGGCCACATCCTCCCAGATACGCAGTATTTT. Protein product: CASSPKPPGLAGGHILPDTQYF.

The CDR3: CASSLEQAYGYTF. The CDR3, as DNA: TGCGCCAGCAGCTTGGAACAGGCCTATGGCTACACCTTC. The J gene is TRBJ1-2, the V gene TRBV5-1; D may be TRBD1 (5 bases). Trimming stripped 0 bases from V and 4 bases from J, with 7 bases between. This CDR3 has 13 residues. Germline V gene lookup returns CDR1 SGHRS and CDR2 YFSETQ.

This rearrangement joins TRBV5-1 to TRBJ2-3; 10 positions match TRBD2. The CDR3 is made up of 15 amino acids. V shed 6 bases and J 3 bases; nucleotides not matched to a gene: 7. The V gene's germline CDR1 is SGHRS and CDR2 YFSETQ. The CDR3 loop reads CASTSASGRTDTQYF. The CDR3 region has the DNA TGCGCCAGCACTTCGGCTAGCGGGAGAACAGATACGCAGTATTTT.

The V and J genes are TRBV10-1 and TRBJ2-1, with 8 positions matching TRBD2. The CDR3 contains 16 residues. From germline, CDR1 is WNHNN and CDR2 SYGVQD (reference sequence). V was clipped by 5 bases and J by 7 bases; unmatched bases: 13. The CDR3 sequence is CASSPGGAGGGNEQFF. The CDR3 DNA sequence: TGCGCCAGCAGTCCCGGAGGGGCGGGAGGTGGGAATGAGCAGTTCTTC.

This sequence joins TRBV6-2 or TRBV6-3 and TRBJ2-1; maybe TRBD2 (6 bases). The CDR3 extends over 12 amino acids. The germline gives CDR1 MNHEY, CDR2 SVGEGT. Trimming removed 5 bases from V and 6 bases from J, with 8 bases in between. CDR3 amino acids: CASSLGGNEQFF. CDR3 in DNA: TGTGCCAGCAGTCTGGGGGGCAATGAGCAGTTCTTC.

The genes are TRBV7-2 and TRBJ1-1, with 10 bases identical to TRBD1. V trimming: 5 bases; J trimming: 1 base; junction bases outside the gene matches: 4. CDR1 and CDR2 (germline): SGHTA, FQGNSA. This CDR3 is 15 amino acids long. Here the CDR3 reads CASSARQGANTEAFF. CDR3 sequence (DNA): TGTGCCAGCAGCGCCCGACAGGGGGCGAACACTGAAGCTTTCTTT.

This chain joins TRBV6-5 and TRBJ2-3; 7 bases line up with TRBD1. Trimming removed 6 bases from V and 1 base from J; junction bases left unmatched: 7. Germline loops: CDR1 MNHEY, CDR2 SVGAGI. This CDR3 comprises 15 residues. The CDR3 nucleotides read TGTGCCAGCAGGCGGACAGGTTCTGGCACAGATACGCAGTATTTT. This sequence encodes CASRRTGSGTDTQYF.

This rearrangement joins TRBV14 to TRBJ2-7; 9 nucleotides agree with TRBD1. Germline CDR1 reads SGHDN; CDR2 reads FVKESK. The CDR3 extends over 17 amino acids. V was pared by 1 base and J by 1 base, with 8 bases of the junction left unmatched. Here the CDR3 reads CASSQVFGTGLSYEQYF. Written as DNA, the CDR3 is TGTGCCAGCAGCCAAGTTTTCGGGACAGGGTTATCCTACGAGCAGTACTTC.